This TCR beta chain came from a study of TIL therapy for anti-PD-1-resistant metastatic lung cancer. Overall study: A few tumors were EGFR-mutant and two were ALK-rearranged. The study, taken as a whole, reports: This highly selected cohort may not generalize to typical lung cancer patients.

The germline V gene encodes CDR1 LNHDA and CDR2 SQIVND (reference sequence). V lost 8 bases and J lost 2; bases outside the gene matches: 3. The CDR3 runs 14 residues. This clone has a single count. Its antigen is as yet unknown. This sample's time point: pre-treatment sample, taken before nivolumab and TIL therapy. Pleural nodules or supraclavicular lymph nodes made up most of the excised metastases sampled. Sequencing used immunoSEQ v3. TCRdb's table, derived via immunoSEQ multiplex PCR, lists solely in-frame clones and lacks some. The table records tens of thousands of clones, 65% to 80% of them present only once.

The material was tumor tissue, obtained at baseline. This clonotype originated in a person aged 25 to 85 with non-small cell lung cancer. V usage is TRBV19 and J usage is TRBJ2-7, with 13 positions matching TRBD2. The CDR3 region is CASGGLAGAYEQYF. The CDR3 DNA reads TGTGCCAGTGGAGGACTAGCGGGAGCCTACGAGCAGTACTTC.